The rows below give T cell receptor beta chains drawn from one sample of a study of CD8 T cells in ankylosing spondylitis. TCRdb redid the calling of the 5' RACE reads with MiXCR, one entry per CDR3 protein. In the table there are some 700,000 distinct CDR3 sequences, 19% of which are singletons. The specimen was blood, either unsorted or a sorted T cell fraction (not recorded which). The receptor set was obtained from a male donor with ankylosing spondylitis. Each CDR3 is given with its conserved first and last residue. A D gene is named only where the DNA matches it firmly. The size of a clone is reported for some rows only, either as once, few or many, or as a class for expanded clones.

CASSLASNQPQHF	TGTGCCAGCAGTTTAGCGAGCAATCAGCCCCAGCATTTT	TRBV12-3/TRBV12-4	TRBJ1-5	many	-
CASSFLVSEAFF	TGTGCCAGCAGCTTCTTGGTATCTGAAGCTTTCTTT	TRBV7-9	TRBJ1-1	few	-
CASSHQGQGASGNTIYF	TGTGCCAGCAGCCACCAGGGACAGGGGGCTTCTGGAAACACCATATATTTT	TRBV6-1	TRBJ1-3	-	TRBD1
CSATRDFKETQYF	TGCAGTGCCACCAGGGACTTTAAAGAGACCCAGTACTTC	TRBV20-1	TRBJ2-5	-	-
CASSRGQGASGELFF	TGTGCCAGCAGTAGGGGACAGGGGGCTTCCGGGGAGCTGTTTTTT	TRBV12-3/TRBV12-4	TRBJ2-2	-	TRBD1
CASSLGPGTTQYF	TGTGCCAGCAGCTTAGGTCCCGGGACTACGCAGTATTTT	TRBV7-2	TRBJ2-3	few	-
CASTRTATRTEAFF	TGTGCCAGCACCCGAACCGCGACGAGGACTGAAGCTTTCTTT	TRBV28	TRBJ1-1	few	-
CASSRGVDTEAFF	TGTGCCAGCAGCCGCGGGGTAGACACTGAAGCTTTCTTT	TRBV7-3	TRBJ1-1	-	-
CASSVGTSGSVKQFF	TGTGCCAGCAGTGTCGGGACTAGCGGGAGTGTGAAGCAGTTCTTC	TRBV2	TRBJ2-1	-	TRBD2
CASGLTGPYEQYF	TGTGCCAGCGGACTGACCGGACCCTACGAGCAGTACTTC	TRBV6-6	TRBJ2-7	-	-
CAWSGGGESEQFF	TGTGCCTGGAGTGGGGGGGGAGAATCTGAGCAGTTCTTC	TRBV30	TRBJ2-1	-	TRBD2
CASSGRTGYTGELFF	TGTGCCAGCAGTGGGCGGACAGGGTACACCGGGGAGCTGTTTTTT	TRBV6-1	TRBJ2-2	few	TRBD1
CSASRGDSSYNEQFF	TGCAGTGCTAGCCGGGGTGACAGTTCCTACAATGAGCAGTTCTTC	TRBV20-1	TRBJ2-1	-	-
CATSDHHVGETQYF	TGTGCCACCAGTGATCACCACGTGGGGGAGACCCAGTACTTC	TRBV24-1	TRBJ2-5	many	-
CASSPDRDEETQYF	TGTGCCAGCAGTCCGGACAGGGACGAGGAGACCCAGTACTTC	TRBV27	TRBJ2-5	-	TRBD1
CASSPGQGNSGNTIYF	TGTGCCAGCAGTCCCGGACAGGGAAACTCTGGAAACACCATATATTTT	TRBV12-3/TRBV12-4	TRBJ1-3	-	TRBD1
CASSLLAGGGYNEQFF	TGTGCCAGCAGCTTGTTGGCGGGAGGAGGTTACAATGAGCAGTTCTTC	TRBV5-6	TRBJ2-1	few	TRBD2
CASSYTRQGNTEAFF	TGTGCCAGCAGTTACACCCGACAGGGGAACACTGAAGCTTTCTTT	TRBV6-5	TRBJ1-1	-	TRBD1
CASNRGYGYTF	TGTGCCAGTAACAGGGGATATGGCTACACCTTC	TRBV19	TRBJ1-2	-	TRBD1
CSARAPTGKNTEAFF	TGCAGTGCTAGAGCCCCGACAGGGAAGAACACTGAAGCTTTCTTT	TRBV20-1	TRBJ1-1	few	TRBD1
CSVVGRADGYTF	TGCAGCGTTGTGGGCAGGGCTGATGGCTACACCTTC	TRBV29-1	TRBJ1-2	-	-
CASRTEWTGGQEQYF	TGCGCCAGCAGAACCGAATGGACAGGGGGTCAGGAGCAGTACTTC	TRBV5-1	TRBJ2-7	few	TRBD1
CASSGDRAYEQYF	TGCGCCAGCAGCGGGGACCGAGCCTACGAGCAGTACTTC	TRBV4-1	TRBJ2-7	-	-
CASSPDGPSNQPQHF	TGTGCCAGTAGTCCGGACGGACCCAGCAATCAGCCCCAGCATTTT	TRBV19	TRBJ1-5	-	-
CSTLLGGYNEQFF	TGCAGCACACTACTGGGGGGCTACAATGAGCAGTTCTTC	TRBV29-1	TRBJ2-1	few	-
CASSVAGQGYGYTF	TGTGCCAGCAGCGTAGCGGGACAGGGGTATGGCTACACCTTC	TRBV9	TRBJ1-2	many	TRBD1
CASSKPRGQNTEAFF	TGTGCCAGCAGCAAACCGCGGGGACAGAACACTGAAGCTTTCTTT	TRBV3-1	TRBJ1-1	many	-
CATSDSRTGKTQGAFF	TGTGCCACCAGTGATTCAAGGACAGGCAAGACACAGGGAGCTTTCTTT	TRBV24-1	TRBJ1-1	few	TRBD1
CASSFFGLTTDTQYF	TGTGCCAGCAGCTTTTTTGGACTTACCACAGATACGCAGTATTTT	TRBV5-4	TRBJ2-3	-	-
CASSPRTDFHEQFF	TGTGCCAGCTCACCCCGGACCGACTTCCATGAGCAGTTCTTC	TRBV18	TRBJ2-1	-	-
CASSFMAERGETQYF	TGTGCCAGCAGTTTTATGGCGGAGAGGGGAGAGACCCAGTACTTC	TRBV28	TRBJ2-5	few	-
CSVVASGNGNQPQHF	TGCAGCGTCGTCGCGTCGGGGAACGGCAATCAGCCCCAGCATTTT	TRBV29-1	TRBJ1-5	many	-
CASSLGQHTGELFF	TGTGCCAGCAGCTTAGGACAGCACACCGGGGAGCTGTTTTTT	TRBV7-9	TRBJ2-2	few	-
CASSYSWRTEFNEQFF	TGTGCCAGCAGTTACTCTTGGCGGACTGAGTTCAATGAGCAGTTCTTC	TRBV6-2/TRBV6-3	TRBJ2-1	-	-
CASSSLALAPYEQYF	TGTGCCAGCAGTTCACTAGCGTTAGCTCCCTACGAGCAGTACTTC	TRBV12-3/TRBV12-4	TRBJ2-7	-	TRBD2
CASSHEHATQYF	TGCGCCAGCAGCCACGAACATGCAACGCAGTATTTT	TRBV4-1	TRBJ2-3	-	-
CSAHRDSGVTDTQYF	TGCAGTGCCCACCGGGACTCGGGAGTCACAGATACGCAGTATTTT	TRBV20-1	TRBJ2-3	few	-
CASSLGGQGSGNTIYF	TGTGCCAGCAGCTTAGGGGGGCAGGGATCTGGAAACACCATATATTTT	TRBV7-2	TRBJ1-3	-	-
CASTPGTGLYNEQFF	TGTGCCAGTACTCCCGGGACAGGGTTATACAATGAGCAGTTCTTC	TRBV19	TRBJ2-1	-	TRBD1
CASSPRGYSPLHF	TGTGCCAGCAGTCCCAGGGGTTATTCACCCCTCCACTTT	TRBV12-3/TRBV12-4	TRBJ1-6	many	-